A selection of T cell receptor beta chains follows, all from one sample in a study of regulatory T cells in long-lasting Graves disease. MiXCR, run by TCRdb on the multiplex PCR reads, gives a single entry per CDR3 protein. Among around 360,000 distinct CDR3 sequences listed, under 20% were seen once. These sequences were also reported in another study, on T cells in Graves' hyperthyroidism and ophthalmopathy.

Here the sequenced sample was peripheral blood mononuclear cells (PBMCs), taken at new diagnosis, from a patient treated with antithyroid drugs. Receptor source: a woman between 18 and 29 years old with Graves disease. Both conserved end residues are part of each CDR3. The D gene is left open where the match is weak. Some rows mark clone size as missing; the rest say once, few, many or name a class of expanded clone.

J gene,V gene,D gene,clone size,CDR3 protein,CDR3 DNA
TRBJ1-4,TRBV7-2,NA,few,CASSLAGGMGEKLFF,TGTGCCAGCAGCTTAGCCGGAGGGATGGGCGAAAAACTGTTTTTT
TRBJ2-1,TRBV4-1,TRBD2,NA,CASSQRTRLAGNYNEQFF,TGTGCCAGCAGCCAACGGACCCGCCTAGCGGGGAACTACAATGAGCAGTTCTTC
TRBJ2-1,TRBV12-3/TRBV12-4,TRBD2,many,CASIAGGQLYNEQFF,TGTGCCAGCATAGCGGGAGGGCAACTCTACAATGAGCAGTTCTTC
TRBJ1-1,TRBV28,NA,many,CASSLSRTEAFF,TGTGCCAGCAGTTTATCCCGCACTGAAGCTTTCTTT
TRBJ2-1,TRBV6-1,TRBD2,NA,CASRAPGLGNEVQFF,TGTGCCAGCAGGGCCCCGGGACTAGGCAATGAAGTGCAGTTCTTC
TRBJ2-7,TRBV9,NA,many,CASSVGPGLSYEQYF,TGTGCCAGCAGCGTCGGTCCGGGGCTCTCCTACGAGCAGTACTTC
TRBJ1-3,TRBV7-9,NA,few,CASSARIPGNTIYF,TGTGCCAGCAGCGCCCGTATTCCTGGAAACACCATATATTTT
TRBJ2-7,TRBV6-1,NA,many,CASWGGISYEQYF,TGTGCCAGCTGGGGAGGCATCTCCTACGAGCAGTACTTC
TRBJ1-3,TRBV15,NA,NA,CATSRGDKAGNTIYF,TGTGCCACCAGCAGAGGGGACAAGGCTGGAAACACCATATATTTT
TRBJ2-3,TRBV28,NA,NA,CASRPTRTDTQYF,TGTGCCAGCAGACCCACTCGCACAGATACGCAGTATTTT
TRBJ2-3,TRBV11-2,TRBD2,many,CASSQPGWGGLADTQYF,TGTGCCAGCAGCCAACCTGGGTGGGGGGGATTGGCAGATACGCAGTATTTT
TRBJ1-2,TRBV5-1,TRBD1,many,CASSFRTGIRGYTF,TGTGCCAGCAGCTTCCGGACAGGGATAAGGGGCTACACCTTC
TRBJ2-1,TRBV14,TRBD2,NA,CASSQVFLAGAYNEQFF,TGTGCCAGCAGCCAGGTATTCCTAGCGGGAGCCTACAATGAGCAGTTCTTC
TRBJ2-7,TRBV20-1,TRBD2,many,CSASSTSGSGEQYF,TGCAGTGCTTCCTCGACTAGCGGGAGTGGGGAGCAGTACTTC
TRBJ2-1,TRBV28,TRBD2,NA,CASSPLGAGAYNEQFF,TGTGCCAGCAGCCCCCTGGGAGCGGGGGCCTACAATGAGCAGTTCTTC
TRBJ2-3,TRBV5-1,TRBD1,many,CASRPDRGSTDTQYF,TGCGCCAGCAGGCCGGACAGGGGTAGCACAGATACGCAGTATTTT
TRBJ1-1,TRBV9,NA,many,CASSVLGTEAFF,TGTGCCAGCAGCGTATTGGGAACTGAAGCTTTCTTT
TRBJ1-4,TRBV9,TRBD1,many,CASSVGGQPNEKLFF,TGTGCCAGCAGCGTAGGGGGACAGCCTAATGAAAAACTGTTTTTT
TRBJ2-1,TRBV24-1,NA,NA,CATRLYNEQFF,TGTGCCACCAGACTCTACAATGAGCAGTTCTTC
TRBJ2-7,TRBV6-2/TRBV6-3,NA,NA,CASSYSLGPGVSYEQYF,TGTGCCAGCAGTTACTCCCTGGGCCCCGGAGTGTCCTACGAGCAGTACTTC
TRBJ1-5,TRBV12-3/TRBV12-4,TRBD1,many,CASSPHGQDGNQPQHF,TGTGCCAGCAGTCCCCATGGACAGGACGGCAATCAGCCCCAGCATTTT
TRBJ2-5,TRBV7-9,NA,many,CASSLVRGRGTQYF,TGTGCCAGCAGCTTAGTCCGCGGGCGAGGGACCCAGTACTTC
TRBJ2-1,TRBV20-1,TRBD2,NA,CSASSSGSGEQFF,TGCAGTGCTAGCTCTAGCGGGTCGGGTGAGCAGTTCTTC
TRBJ2-1,TRBV18,NA,many,CASSNINEQFF,TGTGCCAGCTCAAATATTAATGAGCAGTTCTTC
TRBJ2-3,TRBV5-4,TRBD2,many,CASSLVPAGGPDTQYF,TGTGCCAGCAGCTTGGTCCCGGCGGGAGGACCAGATACGCAGTATTTT
TRBJ1-1,TRBV12-3/TRBV12-4,TRBD1,few,CASSLGTGGENTEAFF,TGTGCCAGCAGTTTGGGGACAGGGGGTGAGAACACTGAAGCTTTCTTT
TRBJ2-2,TRBV6-2/TRBV6-3,NA,few,CASRLNTGELLF,TGTGCCAGCAGGCTAAACACCGGGGAGCTGCTTTTT
TRBJ2-7,TRBV12-3/TRBV12-4,NA,many,CASTLHETSYEQYF,TGTGCCAGCACTTTACACGAAACCTCCTACGAGCAGTACTTC
TRBJ1-2,TRBV5-4,TRBD1,NA,CASSLAFFDRANYGYTF,TGTGCCAGCAGCTTGGCCTTTTTTGACAGGGCCAACTATGGCTACACCTTC
TRBJ2-4,TRBV2,NA,many,CASSDRGLKFLAKNIQYF,TGTGCCAGCAGTGATCGGGGGTTGAAGTTTCTAGCCAAAAACATTCAGTACTTC
TRBJ2-1,TRBV5-1,TRBD2,NA,CASSSQGTSGEGAYNEQFF,TGCGCCAGCAGCAGCCAAGGGACTAGCGGGGAGGGGGCCTACAATGAGCAGTTCTTC
TRBJ1-1,TRBV12-3/TRBV12-4,NA,many,CASSLGGQRDTEAFF,TGTGCCAGCAGTTTAGGGGGGCAGAGAGATACTGAAGCCTTCTTT
TRBJ1-2,TRBV6-1,NA,NA,CASSESPGGPYGYTF,TGTGCCAGCAGTGAAAGCCCGGGCGGTCCCTATGGCTACACCTTC
TRBJ2-7,TRBV7-2,TRBD2,many,CASSLNRGGEQYF,TGTGCCAGCAGCTTAAATCGGGGGGGGGAGCAGTACTTC
TRBJ2-7,TRBV20-1,TRBD2,NA,CSVPLLAGISYEQYF,TGCAGTGTTCCGCTACTAGCGGGTATATCCTACGAGCAGTACTTC
TRBJ2-2,TRBV20-1,NA,many,CSAPWLTGELFF,TGCAGTGCCCCGTGGCTGACCGGGGAGCTGTTTTTT
TRBJ1-1,TRBV7-8,NA,many,CASSLAGEYEAFF,TGTGCCAGCAGCTTAGCGGGGGAGTATGAAGCTTTCTTT
TRBJ2-7,TRBV3-1,NA,many,CASSQGGQGGAEQYF,TGTGCCAGCAGCCAAGGTGGACAGGGAGGGGCCGAGCAGTACTTC
TRBJ2-3,TRBV28,TRBD2,many,CASTKAGVWAADTQYF,TGTGCCAGCACCAAAGCGGGGGTATGGGCGGCAGATACGCAGTATTTT
TRBJ1-2,TRBV19,TRBD1,many,CASTIRTGGDYGYTF,TGTGCCAGTACCATTCGGACAGGGGGCGACTATGGCTACACCTTC
TRBJ1-1,TRBV10-3,TRBD1,many,CAISAPGTVNTEAFF,TGTGCCATCAGTGCCCCAGGGACAGTGAACACTGAAGCTTTCTTT
TRBJ2-7,TRBV27,NA,many,CASSLLADPSYEQYF,TGTGCCAGCAGTTTATTGGCAGACCCCTCCTACGAGCAGTACTTC
TRBJ2-1,TRBV6-2/TRBV6-3,NA,many,CASRGSNNEQFF,TGTGCCAGCAGGGGATCAAACAATGAGCAGTTCTTC
TRBJ2-4,TRBV28,NA,many,CASRDQGRNIQYF,TGTGCCAGCCGGGATCAGGGGAGAAACATTCAGTACTTC